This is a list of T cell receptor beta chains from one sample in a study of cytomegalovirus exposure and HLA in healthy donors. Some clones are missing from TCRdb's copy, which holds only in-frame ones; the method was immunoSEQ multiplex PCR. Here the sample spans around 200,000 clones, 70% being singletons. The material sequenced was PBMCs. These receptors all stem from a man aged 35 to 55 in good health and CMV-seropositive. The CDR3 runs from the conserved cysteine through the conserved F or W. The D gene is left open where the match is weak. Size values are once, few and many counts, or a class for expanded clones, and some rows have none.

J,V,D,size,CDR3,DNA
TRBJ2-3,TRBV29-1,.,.,CSVEDVGTDTQYF,TGCAGCGTTGAAGATGTCGGCACAGATACGCAGTATTTT
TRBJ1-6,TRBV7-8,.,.,CASSLETGQISPLHF,TGTGCCAGCAGCTTAGAGACCGGACAGATTTCACCCCTCCACTTT
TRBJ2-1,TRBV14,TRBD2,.,CASSQALTASGHEQFF,TGTGCCAGCAGCCAAGCTCTAACGGCTAGCGGCCATGAGCAGTTCTTC
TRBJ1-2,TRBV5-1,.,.,CASSLREGRGYTF,TGCGCCAGCAGCCTCCGGGAGGGTAGAGGCTACACCTTC
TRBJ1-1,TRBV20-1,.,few,CSAWTDTEAFF,TGCAGTGCGTGGACTGACACTGAAGCTTTCTTT
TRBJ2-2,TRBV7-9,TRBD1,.,CASSLGATGDAGELFF,TGTGCCAGCAGCTTAGGAGCAACAGGGGATGCCGGGGAGCTGTTTTTT
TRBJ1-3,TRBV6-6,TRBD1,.,CASSYPGTGGNTIYF,TGTGCCAGCAGTTACCCTGGGACAGGGGGAAACACCATATATTTT
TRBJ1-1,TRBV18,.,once,CASSPGGKDIEAFF,TGTGCCAGCTCACCAGGGGGCAAGGACATTGAAGCTTTCTTT
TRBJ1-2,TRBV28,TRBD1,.,CASSYSRGRHTF,TGTGCCAGCAGTTATTCCAGGGGGCGTCACACCTTC
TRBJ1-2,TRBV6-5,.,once,CASSWNEGDVYGYTF,TGTGCCAGCAGTTGGAACGAAGGGGATGTCTATGGCTACACCTTC
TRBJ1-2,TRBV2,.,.,CASSERSGSGGGYTF,TGTGCCAGCAGTGAACGGTCAGGCAGTGGTGGTGGCTACACCTTC
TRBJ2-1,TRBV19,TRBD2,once,CASIVPGGGAFNEQFF,TGTGCCAGTATTGTCCCGGGCGGGGGGGCTTTTAATGAGCAGTTCTTC
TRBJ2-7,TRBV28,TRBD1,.,CASSLPGQGLYEQYF,TGTGCCAGCAGCCTACCGGGACAGGGTCTCTACGAGCAGTACTTC
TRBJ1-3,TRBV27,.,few,CASSLSTHGNTIYF,TGTGCCAGCAGTTTGTCGACACATGGAAACACCATATATTTT
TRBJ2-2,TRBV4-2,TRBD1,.,CASSQDRRVMGQGNTGELFF,TGTGCCAGCAGCCAAGATCGGCGGGTAATGGGACAGGGGAACACCGGGGAGCTGTTTTTT
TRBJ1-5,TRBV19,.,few,CASSMGGPGNQPQHF,TGTGCCAGTAGTATGGGGGGGCCGGGGAATCAGCCCCAGCATTTT
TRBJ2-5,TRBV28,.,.,CASSLGAASQETQYF,TGTGCCAGCAGCCTGGGGGCGGCCTCACAGGAGACCCAGTACTTC
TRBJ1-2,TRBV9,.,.,CASSRVGSYGYTF,TGTGCCAGCAGCCGAGTGGGGAGCTATGGCTACACCTTC
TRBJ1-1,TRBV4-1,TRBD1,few,CASSQTGAGREAFF,TGCGCCAGCAGCCAAACAGGGGCCGGCCGGGAAGCTTTCTTT
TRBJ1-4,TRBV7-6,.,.,CASSPEPNEKLFF,TGTGCCAGCAGCCCCGAGCCTAATGAAAAACTGTTTTTT
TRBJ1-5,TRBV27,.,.,CASSLRVGVFGNQPQHF,TGTGCCAGCAGTTTACGTGTGGGAGTCTTCGGCAATCAGCCCCAGCATTTT
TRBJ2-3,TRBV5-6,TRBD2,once,CASRTKASLAGFGIDTQYF,TGTGCCAGCAGAACGAAGGCTAGTCTAGCGGGGTTTGGTATAGATACGCAGTATTTT
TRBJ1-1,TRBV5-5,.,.,CASSLWGGDTEAFF,TGTGCCAGCAGCTTGTGGGGGGGAGACACTGAAGCTTTCTTT
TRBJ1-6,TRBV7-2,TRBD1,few,CASSSETGRPLHF,TGTGCCAGCAGCTCCGAGACAGGGCGGCCCCTCCACTTT
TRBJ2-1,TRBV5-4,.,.,CASSLAGLSYNEQFF,TGTGCCAGCAGCTTGGCGGGTCTCTCCTACAATGAGCAGTTCTTC
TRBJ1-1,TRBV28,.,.,CASSLGQSLPNTEAFF,TGTGCCAGCAGTTTGGGGCAGTCCCTCCCGAACACTGAAGCTTTCTTT
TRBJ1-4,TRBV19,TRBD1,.,CASSMRTGRDPPNEKLFF,TGTGCCAGTAGTATGAGGACAGGTCGAGACCCCCCGAATGAAAAACTGTTTTTT
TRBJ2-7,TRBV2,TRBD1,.,CASTQNRGLSPYEQYF,TGTGCCAGCACCCAAAACAGGGGCTTGAGCCCCTACGAGCAGTACTTC
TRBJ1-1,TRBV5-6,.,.,CASSLDGRWTEAFF,TGTGCCAGCAGCTTGGACGGTCGGTGGACTGAAGCTTTCTTT
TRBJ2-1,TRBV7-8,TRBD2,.,CASQPRLAGGYNEQFF,TGTGCCAGCCAGCCCAGACTAGCGGGGGGTTACAATGAGCAGTTCTTC
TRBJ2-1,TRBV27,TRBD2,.,CASSLVIAGGSSYNEQFF,TGTGCCAGCAGTTTAGTTATAGCGGGGGGTTCTTCTTACAATGAGCAGTTCTTC
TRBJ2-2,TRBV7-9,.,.,CASSSNRRTNTGELFF,TGTGCCAGCAGTTCTAACAGGAGAACGAACACCGGGGAGCTGTTTTTT
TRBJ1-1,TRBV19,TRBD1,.,CASKETGGYLATEAFF,TGTGCCAGTAAAGAGACAGGGGGCTACTTGGCCACTGAAGCTTTCTTT
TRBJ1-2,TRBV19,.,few,CASSIMQYYGYTF,TGTGCCAGTAGTATCATGCAGTACTATGGCTACACCTTC
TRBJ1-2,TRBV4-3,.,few,CASSQDNGGDYGYTF,TGCGCCAGCAGCCAAGACAATGGAGGTGACTATGGCTACACCTTC
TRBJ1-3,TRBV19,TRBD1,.,CASSIRDRGYSGNTIYF,TGTGCCAGTAGTATCCGGGACAGGGGATACTCTGGAAACACCATATATTTT
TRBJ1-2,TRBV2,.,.,CASRPGTRYDGYTF,TGTGCCAGCAGACCCGGGACACGTTACGATGGCTACACCTTC
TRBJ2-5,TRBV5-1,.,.,CASSLASGGAETQYF,TGCGCCAGCAGCTTGGCCTCGGGGGGCGCGGAGACCCAGTACTTC
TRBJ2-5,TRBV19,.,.,CASSIRERETQYF,TGTGCCAGTAGTATCCGGGAAAGGGAGACCCAGTACTTC
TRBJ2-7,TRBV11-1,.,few,CASSPTGTEQYF,TGTGCCAGCAGCCCGACGGGTACCGAGCAGTACTTC
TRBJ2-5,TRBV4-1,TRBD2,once,CASSPGLAGDETQYF,TGCGCCAGCAGCCCTGGACTAGCGGGGGACGAGACCCAGTACTTC
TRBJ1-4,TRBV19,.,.,CASSIPEGGTRNEKLFF,TGTGCCAGTAGTATCCCTGAGGGGGGGACCAGAAATGAAAAACTGTTTTTT
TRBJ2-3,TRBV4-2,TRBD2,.,CASSPRTRPTDTQYF,TGTGCCAGCAGCCCCCGGACTAGACCGACAGATACGCAGTATTTT
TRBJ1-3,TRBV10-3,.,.,CAISETAGNTIYF,TGTGCCATCAGTGAAACAGCCGGAAACACCATATATTTT
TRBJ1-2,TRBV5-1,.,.,CASSLGARETRGYTF,TGCGCCAGCAGCTTGGGAGCCAGGGAAACGCGGGGCTACACCTTC
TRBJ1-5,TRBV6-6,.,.,CASSLGNQPQHF,TGTGCCAGCAGTCTCGGCAATCAGCCCCAGCATTTT
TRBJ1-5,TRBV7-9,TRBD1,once,CASSPQGQIDQPQHF,TGTGCCAGCAGCCCCCAGGGACAGATTGATCAGCCCCAGCATTTT
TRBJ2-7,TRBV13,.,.,CASSLGRPSYEQYF,TGTGCCAGCAGCTTAGGCCGTCCCAGCTACGAGCAGTACTTC
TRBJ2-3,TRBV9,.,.,CASSVQTRSTDTQYF,TGTGCCAGCAGCGTACAGACTAGAAGCACAGATACGCAGTATTTT
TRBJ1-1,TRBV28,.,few,CASKRGWGGEAFF,TGTGCCAGCAAACGGGGATGGGGTGGTGAAGCTTTCTTT
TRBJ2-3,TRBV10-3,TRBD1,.,CAIRSTGGDTQYF,TGTGCCATCAGGAGTACAGGGGGCGATACGCAGTATTTT
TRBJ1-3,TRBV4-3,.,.,CASSQDGPRNTIYF,TGCGCCAGCAGCCAAGATGGGCCGAGAAACACCATATATTTT